The next 30 T cell receptor beta chains were all read from a single sample in a study of T-cell reconstitution after alpha-beta-depleted transplantation in children. Construction of the TCRbeta library involved unique molecular identifiers. TCRdb called the PCR reads again in MiXCR, with one record for every CDR3 protein. The sample has 180,000 or so distinct CDR3 sequences; around 5.9% are singletons. Specimen: PBMCs, collected before TCRalphabeta/CD19-depleted stem cell transplant. The receptors originated from a girl in the first two years of life with combined immunodeficiency, due to receive a stem cell transplant.

This clonotype was observed at least ten times. This rearrangement joins TRBV29-1 to TRBJ2-1; unclear D gene. CDR1 SQVTM and CDR2 ANQGSEA come from the germline V gene. The CDR3 sequence is 13 residues long. Trimming cost V 5 bases and J 0 bases, with 8 bases left between them. The CDR3 nucleotides read TGCAGCGTTTGGAAATACTCCTACAATGAGCAGTTCTTC. The encoded protein is CSVWKYSYNEQFF.

This clonotype was picked up many times. The V and J genes are TRBV7-3 and TRBJ2-3; D is possibly TRBD2 (6 bases). The germline CDR1 and CDR2 sequences are SGHTA and FQGTGA. There are 14 residues in the CDR3. V gave up 5 bases and J gave up 2 bases, with 11 bases separating them. Here the CDR3 DNA reads TGTGCCAGCAGCCGTGGACTATCCACAGATACGCAGTATTTT. Protein sequence: CASSRGLSTDTQYF. The variable domain in full, completed from reference TRBV7-3 and TRBJ2-3, reads GAGVSQTPSNKVTEKGKYVELRCDPISGHTALYWYRQSLGQGPEFLIYFQGTGAADDSGLPNDRFFAVRPEGSVSTLKIQRTERGDSAVYLCASSRGLSTDTQYFGPGTRLTVL.

The table lists this clonotype with many counts. This rearrangement joins TRBV28 to TRBJ2-5, with D perhaps given as TRBD1 or TRBD2 (5 bases each). In germline, CDR1 is MDHEN, CDR2 SYDVKM. The CDR3 extends over 13 amino acids. The ends were cut back, 5 bases at V and 4 bases at J, with 11 bases in the middle. This CDR3 is CASSPDGAETQYF. The CDR3 DNA is TGTGCCAGCAGTCCGGACGGGGCAGAGACCCAGTACTTC.

This clonotype was detected ten times or more. The J gene is TRBJ1-2, the V gene TRBV20-1; possible D gene TRBD1, 6 bases. CDR1 DFQATT and CDR2 SNEGSKA come from the germline V gene (reference sequence). CDR3 length: 11 residues. The V gene lost 4 bases and the J gene lost 6 bases, with 9 bases spanning the gap. Written as DNA, the CDR3 is TGCAGTGCTAACAGGGCGGATGGCTACACCTTC. The encoded protein is CSANRADGYTF.

V is TRBV5-6 and J is TRBJ1-6; D not resolved. V lost 4 bases and J 4 bases, leaving 9 bases between the germline ends. The CDR3 has 14 amino acids. CDR1 is SGHDT and CDR2 is YYEEEE in the germline V gene. DNA for the CDR3: TGTGCCAGCAGCCCCCGGGTTTATAATTCACCCCTCCACTTT. The encoded protein is CASSPRVYNSPLHF.

This clonotype has ten or more counts. The rearrangement joins TRBV29-1 to TRBJ2-7; a possible D gene is TRBD1 (5 bases). Germline CDR1 is SQVTM and CDR2 is ANQGSEA. Trimming stripped 4 bases from V and 5 bases from J, with 12 bases between. CDR3 length equals 12 residues. Here the CDR3 reads CSVGQGADEQYF. The DNA for the CDR3 is TGCAGCGTTGGCCAGGGCGCTGACGAGCAGTACTTC.

This clonotype was observed at least ten times. This chain joins TRBV7-3 and TRBJ2-1; TRBD2 agrees at 9 bases. From germline, CDR1 is SGHTA and CDR2 FQGTGA. The CDR3 length is 16 residues. Trimming at V came to 2 bases and at J to 8 bases, leaving 10 bases not matched to a gene. CDR3 amino acids: CASSLFGREGPDEQFF. The CDR3 DNA follows: TGTGCCAGCAGCTTATTTGGGCGGGAGGGCCCAGATGAGCAGTTCTTC.

Many counts were recorded for this clonotype. The chain combines TRBV18 with TRBJ2-7, with D uncertain. V lost 3 bases, J lost 2 bases, and 8 bases lay in between. CDR1 is KGHSH, CDR2 LQKENI, per germline. The length of the CDR3 is 13 residues. The CDR3 DNA follows: TGTGCCAGCTCACCGGGCTCCCCCTACGAGCAGTACTTC. Translation: CASSPGSPYEQYF.

In its sample, this clonotype was seen many times. The chain links TRBV12-3 or TRBV12-4 to TRBJ2-1, with a tentative D call TRBD2 (6 bases). Deletions cut 2 bases from V and 4 bases from J, with 18 bases between. The length of the CDR3 is 17 residues. CDR3 sequence reads: CASSLSLASDLYNEQFF. DNA of the CDR3: TGTGCCAGCAGTTTATCACTAGCAAGTGACCTATACAATGAGCAGTTCTTC.

Many counts were recorded for this clonotype. The CDR3 DNA reads TGTGCCAGCAGGGCCGCTGGTGGGGTGCCCTCCTACGAGCAGTACTTC. This encodes CASRAAGGVPSYEQYF. V is TRBV2 and J is TRBJ2-7; D unresolved. Germline-derived CDR1 and CDR2 are SNHLY and FYNNEI. Trimming removed 6 bases from V and 0 bases from J, with 18 bases in between. CDR3 length: 16 residues.

CDR3 region: CASSVVPGMEETQYF. In DNA, the CDR3 is TGTGCCAGCAGCGTAGTACCGGGGATGGAAGAGACCCAGTACTTC. The chain recombines TRBV9 with TRBJ2-5; a weak D match, TRBD2 (5 bases). The CDR3 has 15 amino acids. Germline values: CDR1 SGDLS, CDR2 YYNGEE. With 0 bases removed from V and 3 bases from J, the gap between germline ends came to 12 bases.

This clonotype was recorded at least ten times. V usage is TRBV13 and J usage is TRBJ2-7; 7 bases fit TRBD2. The trim removed 8 bases at V and 5 bases at J, leaving 18 bases unmatched. Germline V CDR1 and CDR2: PRHDT, FYEKMQ (reference sequence). The CDR3 has 16 amino acids. CDR3 in DNA: TGTGCCAGCCAACTCTTTCCGGGGGGTACGTTGAACGAGCAGTACTTC. Amino acid sequence: CASQLFPGGTLNEQYF.

This clonotype was seen many times. DNA of the CDR3: TGCAGTGCCCCGAACAGGGAATACCCCACTGAAGCTTTCTTT. Translation: CSAPNREYPTEAFF. This rearrangement joins TRBV20-1 to TRBJ1-1; tentatively, D is TRBD1 (6 bases). The CDR3 contains 14 residues. Germline V gene sequence: CDR1 DFQATT, CDR2 SNEGSKA (reference sequence). Trimming stripped 6 bases from V and 4 bases from J, with 18 bases between.

This clonotype was counted many times. The chain employs TRBV20-1 and TRBJ2-3, with 8 bases that match TRBD2. The germline CDR1 and CDR2 sequences are DFQATT and SNEGSKA (reference sequence). This CDR3 is 15 amino acids long. V shed 6 bases and J 0 bases; nucleotides not matched to a gene: 8. In DNA, the CDR3 is TGCAGTGCCCAACCGAGCGGGAGAAGCACAGATACGCAGTATTTT. Amino acid sequence: CSAQPSGRSTDTQYF.

This clonotype was recorded at least ten times. The gene calls are TRBV7-4 and TRBJ2-7; D is perhaps TRBD1 or TRBD2 (5 bases each). Germline CDR1 is SGHVT and CDR2 is SQSDAQ. The CDR3 extends over 18 amino acids. Trimming shortened V by 4 bases and J by 3 bases, and 25 bases separated the two germline ends. The CDR3 sequence: CASSSVARGPQGLYEQYF. CDR3 coding DNA: TGTGCCAGCAGCTCAGTAGCCCGGGGACCTCAAGGTCTCTACGAGCAGTACTTC.

This clonotype was detected many times. The V gene is TRBV7-3, the J gene TRBJ1-1; D perhaps matches TRBD1 (5 bases). The CDR3 length is 16 residues. Trimming took 0 bases from V and 3 from J, leaving 14 bases between them. CDR1 and CDR2 from the germline V gene are SGHTA and FQGTGA. In nucleotides, the CDR3 is TGTGCCAGCAGCTTAACGGTGGAGGGGTACGACACTGAAGCTTTCTTT. As protein: CASSLTVEGYDTEAFF. The full variable domain, in which reference TRBV7-3 and TRBJ1-1 provide the parts outside the CDR3, is GAGVSQTPSNKVTEKGKYVELRCDPISGHTALYWYRQSLGQGPEFLIYFQGTGAADDSGLPNDRFFAVRPEGSVSTLKIQRTERGDSAVYLCASSLTVEGYDTEAFFGQGTRLTVV.

This clonotype has a count of ten or more. V usage is TRBV6-5 and J usage is TRBJ2-1; D is uncertain. Looked up from germline, CDR1 is MNHEY and CDR2 is SVGAGI. The CDR3 is made up of 11 amino acids. V was cut by 2 bases and J by 8 bases, with 4 bases left in between. The CDR3 here is CASSYAYEQFF. The DNA for the CDR3 is TGTGCCAGCAGTTACGCCTATGAGCAGTTCTTC.

This clonotype was counted between two and nine times. The chain combines TRBV6-1 with TRBJ1-1; TRBD1 agrees at 9 bases. The V and J ends lost 6 bases and 10 bases, in that order; junction bases with no gene match: 12. The CDR3 loop spans 14 amino acids. CDR1 and CDR2 from the germline V gene are MNHNS and SASEGT. CDR3 protein: CASRHRGPTGIAFF. The DNA for the CDR3 is TGTGCCAGCAGACACAGGGGGCCGACAGGTATAGCTTTCTTT.

The table lists this clonotype with many counts. The chain has TRBV27 and TRBJ2-7; D possibly corresponds to TRBD2 (6 bases). Germline CDR1 reads MNHEY; CDR2 reads SMNVEV (reference sequence). CDR3 length equals 14 residues. V lost 3 bases and J 3 bases, leaving 12 bases between the germline ends. Written as DNA, the CDR3 is TGTGCCAGCAGTTTGGGACTTTCCAGCTACGAGCAGTACTTC. Encoded protein: CASSLGLSSYEQYF.

This clonotype has at least ten counts. V gene TRBV20-1 combines with J gene TRBJ1-5, with TRBD1 identical over 7 bases. The ends lost 0 bases at V and 7 bases at J; junction bases unmatched: 9. The CDR3 has 15 amino acids. Germline V gene data show CDR1 as DFQATT and CDR2 as SNEGSKA (reference sequence). CDR3 DNA: TGCAGTGCTAGAGAATGGCCGGACAGGTGGCAGCCCCAGCATTTT. Its translation is CSAREWPDRWQPQHF.

This clonotype was detected ten times or more. The rearrangement joins TRBV15 to TRBJ2-1; D is uncertain. This CDR3 is built from 19 residues. Germline V CDR1 and CDR2: LNHNV, YYDKDF (reference sequence). The germline V and J ends were trimmed by 5 bases and 1 base, with 24 bases remaining between them. The CDR3, as DNA: TGTGCCACCAGCGACCCTGAGGATCCGGTAAACTATTCCTACAATGAGCAGTTCTTC. Protein product: CATSDPEDPVNYSYNEQFF.

This clonotype was detected ten times or more. This sequence joins TRBV29-1 and TRBJ1-1; tentative D call: TRBD1 (5 bases). In germline, CDR1 is SQVTM, CDR2 ANQGSEA. This CDR3 comprises 13 residues. V gave up 3 bases and J gave up 1 base, with 9 bases separating them. CDR3 bases: TGCAGCGTTGACAAGGGGTGGAACACTGAAGCTTTCTTT. It codes for CSVDKGWNTEAFF.

This clonotype was picked up many times. The J gene is TRBJ2-5, the V gene TRBV12-3 or TRBV12-4; no reliable D call. The length of the CDR3 is 14 residues. V was cut by 3 bases and J by 1 base, with 9 bases left in between. The CDR3 spells CASSFLGIQETQYF. The CDR3 nucleotides are TGTGCCAGCAGTTTTTTGGGAATCCAAGAGACCCAGTACTTC.

A few counts support this clonotype. CDR3 protein: CASSPRQGKDYGYTF. As DNA, the CDR3 is TGTGCCAGCAGTCCCCGACAGGGAAAGGACTATGGCTACACCTTC. This sequence joins TRBV6-2 or TRBV6-3 and TRBJ1-2, with 7 bases that match TRBD1. CDR3 length: 15 amino acids. V lost 5 bases, J lost 3 bases, and 9 bases stayed unmatched. The germline gives CDR1 MNHEY, CDR2 SVGEGT.

V usage is TRBV4-1 and J usage is TRBJ2-1; TRBD1 is a possible D gene (6 bases). Germline loops: CDR1 MGHRA, CDR2 YSYEKL. This CDR3 comprises 19 residues. Trimming cost V 3 bases and J 8 bases, with 29 bases left between them. The CDR3 sequence is CASSQTQGYGVSTDYEQFF. The CDR3 DNA follows: TGCGCCAGCAGCCAGACACAGGGTTACGGCGTATCCACAGACTATGAGCAGTTCTTC.

V usage is TRBV18 and J usage is TRBJ2-1, with 11 bases lining up with TRBD2. J lost 8 bases, V lost 0 bases, and 6 bases had no gene match. This CDR3 contains 16 residues. Germline V gene data show CDR1 as KGHSH and CDR2 as LQKENI. The CDR3 region has the DNA TGTGCCAGCTCACCACCGGGACTAGCGGCGCTCGATGAGCAGTTCTTC. This codes for CASSPPGLAALDEQFF.

This clonotype has at least ten counts. The rearrangement uses TRBV7-2 and TRBJ2-2; D call uncertain. The ends were cut back, 1 base at V and 4 bases at J, with 10 bases in the middle. The CDR3 has 15 amino acids. The germline CDR1 and CDR2 sequences are SGHTA and FQGNSA. The CDR3 bases are TGTGCCAGCAGCTTAGTAGTAGCTTCCACCGGGGAGCTGTTTTTT. It yields the protein CASSLVVASTGELFF.

This clonotype was picked up many times. This sequence joins TRBV7-2 and TRBJ2-1; possible D gene TRBD1, 6 bases. The CDR3 is 13 amino acids. Trimming took off 3 bases at V and 5 bases at J, with 8 bases between the two ends. CDR1 SGHTA and CDR2 FQGNSA come from the germline V gene. CDR3 sequence (DNA): TGTGCCAGCAGCTTTGGGACAAACAATGAGCAGTTCTTC. It yields the protein CASSFGTNNEQFF.

This clonotype was seen many times. This rearrangement joins TRBV7-2 to TRBJ2-7, with 9 positions matching TRBD2. The germline gives CDR1 SGHTA, CDR2 FQGNSA. V was pared by 0 bases and J by 2 bases, with 5 bases of the junction left unmatched. The CDR3 is 16 residues long. The CDR3 loop is CASSLALAGFAYEQYF. CDR3 nucleotides: TGTGCCAGCAGCTTAGCTCTAGCGGGGTTCGCCTACGAGCAGTACTTC.

This clonotype occurred many times. The rearrangement links TRBV24-1 to TRBJ2-1, with 8 nucleotides matching TRBD2. The CDR3 runs 17 residues. The germline V gene encodes CDR1 KGHDR and CDR2 SFDVKD. The J segment lost 3 bases and the V segment lost 3 bases, leaving 9 bases of the junction unmatched. The DNA for the CDR3 is TGTGCCACCAGTGATGGGCCCGCCGGGGGGGACTACAATGAGCAGTTCTTC. As protein: CATSDGPAGGDYNEQFF.